The 26 T cell receptor beta chains listed next were all sequenced from one sample in a study of blood T cell repertoires in COVID-19. Generated by immunoSEQ multiplex PCR, the TCRdb table keeps only in-frame clones and is missing some. The table records tens of thousands of clones, about nine tenths of them present only once. Sequenced input: peripheral blood. Receptors were obtained from a woman older than 75 with acute or convalescent COVID-19.

On this clone: Other nucleotide sequences in the sample specify the same CDR3. V gene TRBV6-5 combines with J gene TRBJ1-6; D is uncertain. The CDR3 runs to 13 residues. Germline V gene lookup returns CDR1 MNHEY and CDR2 SVGAGI. V lost 2 bases and J lost 9, with 8 bases in between. The CDR3: CASSYGLSSPLHF. The CDR3 nucleotides read TGTGCCAGCAGTTACGGTTTGAGTTCACCCCTCCACTTT.

The chain carries TRBV4-3 and TRBJ2-1; maybe TRBD2 (7 bases). This CDR3 contains 15 residues. V was pared by 10 bases and J by 4 bases, with 20 bases between. Germline loops: CDR1 LGHNA, CDR2 YSLEER. In DNA, the CDR3 is TGCGCCACCGGTCCAGTAGGGGGGGGGTACAATGAGCAGTTCTTC. This sequence encodes CATGPVGGGYNEQFF.

The chain recombines TRBV13 with TRBJ1-1; TRBD1 aligns across 12 bases. The CDR3 runs to 15 residues. CDR1 and CDR2 (germline): PRHDT, FYEKMQ (reference sequence). The trim removed 6 bases at V and 3 bases at J, leaving 5 bases unmatched. This CDR3 reads CASSGDRGRDTEAFF. The CDR3 DNA reads TGTGCCAGCAGTGGGGACAGGGGGCGCGACACTGAAGCTTTCTTT.

V gene TRBV3-1 (or the pseudogene TRBV3-2) combines with J gene TRBJ2-7; 11 bases agree with TRBD1. This CDR3 comprises 16 residues. The germline gives CDR1 LGHDT, CDR2 YNNKEL (reference sequence). Germline trimming cut 2 bases from V and 6 bases from J; bases unmatched to any gene: 9. The DNA of the CDR3 is TGTGCCAGCAGCCAAAGAAGGACAGGGGGCCGTTCCGAGCAGTACTTC. It specifies CASSQRRTGGRSEQYF.

The V gene is TRBV2, the J gene TRBJ2-3; no firm D call. Germline V gene sequence: CDR1 SNHLY, CDR2 FYNNEI. Trimming took 2 bases from V and 1 from J, leaving 10 bases between them. The CDR3 loop spans 15 amino acids. The CDR3 nucleotides read TGTGCCAGCAGTGAACCCGATCGGGGCACAGATACGCAGTATTTT. It specifies CASSEPDRGTDTQYF. The full variable domain, rest sourced from reference TRBV2 and TRBJ2-3, is EPEVTQTPSHQVTQMGQEVILRCVPISNHLYFYWYRQILGQKVEFLVSFYNNEISEKSEIFDDQFSVERPDGSNFTLKIRSTKLEDSAMYFCASSEPDRGTDTQYFGPGTRLTVL.

The sample holds a few counts of this clone. The chain combines TRBV13 with TRBJ2-7; the D gene is possibly TRBD1 (6 bases). The CDR3 runs to 14 residues. Germline loops: CDR1 PRHDT, CDR2 FYEKMQ (reference sequence). Trimming pared 2 bases from V and 2 bases from J, leaving 10 bases between. Here the CDR3 reads CASSLRGGPYEQYF. CDR3 DNA: TGTGCCAGCAGCTTACGAGGGGGTCCCTACGAGCAGTACTTC.

The chain is built from TRBV6-2 or TRBV6-3 and TRBJ1-2, with a weak D call TRBD1 (5 bases). V dropped 1 base and J dropped 10 bases, with 16 bases sitting between them. There are 14 residues in the CDR3. Germline V lookup: CDR1 MNHEY, CDR2 SVGEGT. As DNA, the CDR3 is TGTGCCAGCAGTTACTACGGGGGGACCGTCCTCTACACCTTC. This sequence encodes CASSYYGGTVLYTF.

This clone was found a few times. The J gene is TRBJ1-1, the V gene TRBV7-8, with 7 bases fitting TRBD1. The V segment lost 1 base and the J segment 1 base; nucleotides outside the gene matches: 9. CDR1 and CDR2 from the germline V gene are SGHVS and FQNEAQ. The CDR3 runs to 17 residues. The CDR3 nucleotides read TGTGCCAGCAGCTTAGGGACAGGTATTCCCCAGAACACTGAAGCTTTCTTT. It yields the protein CASSLGTGIPQNTEAFF.

The chain recombines TRBV28 with TRBJ1-5; the match to TRBD1 covers 10 bases. CDR1 MDHEN and CDR2 SYDVKM come from the germline V gene. V was pared by 4 bases and J by 6 bases, with 6 bases of the junction left unmatched. The CDR3 sequence is 15 residues long. The CDR3 sequence is CASSSFDRGRQPQHF. Written as DNA, the CDR3 is TGTGCCAGCAGTTCATTCGACAGGGGGCGTCAGCCCCAGCATTTT.

The sample holds one count of this clone. The V call is TRBV6-2 or TRBV6-3, the J call TRBJ2-7; 9 nucleotides agree with TRBD1. The CDR3 extends over 14 amino acids. The trim removed 5 bases at V and 5 bases at J, leaving 7 bases unmatched. The germline gives CDR1 MNHEY, CDR2 SVGEGT. The CDR3 protein is CASSKRDRANEQYF. The DNA of the CDR3 is TGTGCCAGCAGTAAACGGGACAGGGCTAACGAGCAGTACTTC.

The chain joins TRBV7-2 to TRBJ1-3; TRBD1 matches at 7 bases. Germline CDR1 reads SGHTA; CDR2 reads FQGNSA. CDR3 size: 14 residues. J gave up 4 bases and V 5 bases, and 5 bases lay outside the gene matches. CDR3 in DNA: TGTGCCAGCAGCAACAGGGGTGGCGGAAACACCATATATTTT. It yields the protein CASSNRGGGNTIYF.

This clone was detected once. The V gene is TRBV5-1, the J gene TRBJ2-4; D might be TRBD2 (5 bases). The ends were cut back, 0 bases at V and 0 bases at J, with 13 bases in the middle. The CDR3 consists of 17 residues. Germline CDR1 reads SGHRS; CDR2 reads YFSETQ. The CDR3 reads CASSLGGRGLAKNIQYF. In nucleotides, the CDR3 is TGCGCCAGCAGCTTGGGTGGGAGAGGGCTAGCCAAAAACATTCAGTACTTC.

The genes are TRBV28 and TRBJ2-7, with D possibly matching TRBD1 (8 bases). Germline-derived CDR1 and CDR2 are MDHEN and SYDVKM. The V gene lost 5 bases and the J gene lost 2 bases, with 13 bases spanning the gap. This CDR3 has 14 amino acids. CDR3 coding DNA: TGTGCCAGCAGTAGGGGGGGACAGGCCTACGAGCAGTACTTC. Translation: CASSRGGQAYEQYF.

V is TRBV24-1 and J is TRBJ1-2; tentatively, D is TRBD1 (6 bases). This CDR3 is built from 13 residues. V lost 11 bases, J lost 4 bases, and 16 bases lay in between. Germline V gene lookup returns CDR1 KGHDR and CDR2 SFDVKD. The DNA of the CDR3 is TGTGCCATCAATCAAACAGGGATCTATGGCTACACCTTC. Translation gives CAINQTGIYGYTF.

In nucleotides, the CDR3 is TGTGCCAGTAGTAGACAGTCGAACACCGGGGAGCTGTTTTTT. Residues: CASSRQSNTGELFF. The chain links TRBV19 to TRBJ2-2, with D maybe TRBD1 (5 bases). The ends were cut back, 4 bases at V and 0 bases at J, with 6 bases in the middle. The CDR3 is 14 amino acids. Germline V CDR1 and CDR2: LNHDA, SQIVND (reference sequence).

CDR3 sequence reads: CASRPIHGSSYEQYF. The CDR3 nucleotides are TGTGCCAGCAGACCCATTCATGGTAGCTCCTACGAGCAGTACTTC. The chain links TRBV2 to TRBJ2-7; D is uncertain. The CDR3 covers 15 residues. The germline V gene has CDR1 SNHLY and CDR2 FYNNEI. V shed 6 bases and J shed 0 bases, with 15 bases lying between them.

Only one count was recorded for this clone. This chain connects TRBV12-3 or TRBV12-4 to TRBJ2-7, with TRBD2 as a possible D gene (5 bases). The V end was cut by 4 bases, the J end by 10 bases, with 14 bases between. This CDR3 is 12 amino acids long. CDR3 sequence: CASSSPPGLQYF. CDR3 DNA: TGTGCCAGCAGTTCCCCTCCAGGACTCCAGTACTTC.

This sequence joins TRBV7-3 and TRBJ2-1, with no clear D. Between the trimmed V and J ends, which lost 5 bases and 7 bases, there was a span of 15 bases. There are 14 residues in the CDR3. CDR1 and CDR2 (germline): SGHTA, FQGTGA. CDR3 loop: CASSPFRVSNEQFF. In DNA form, the CDR3 reads TGTGCCAGCAGCCCCTTTCGAGTTTCGAATGAGCAGTTCTTC.

CDR3 in amino acids: CASSFRGTDTQYF. The CDR3 DNA is TGTGCCAGCAGTTTCCGGGGAACAGATACGCAGTATTTT. The chain uses TRBV6-5 and TRBJ2-3; TRBD2 is a possible D gene (5 bases). The CDR3 totals 13 residues. Between the trimmed V and J ends, which lost 4 bases and 3 bases, there was a span of 8 bases. Germline CDR1 is MNHEY and CDR2 is SVGAGI.

This sequence joins TRBV7-8 and TRBJ1-2, with 9 bases aligning to TRBD1. The CDR3 length is 15 residues. Germline V gene data show CDR1 as SGHVS and CDR2 as FQNEAQ. V lost 5 bases to trimming and J lost 4 bases; unmatched junction nucleotides: 8. The CDR3 is CASSPPGQGIYGYTF. In nucleotides, the CDR3 is TGTGCCAGCAGCCCGCCGGGACAGGGAATCTATGGCTACACCTTC.

In DNA, the CDR3 is TGCGCCAGCAGCTTCTCCCCTCAGGGGTACGAGCAGTACTTC. It yields the protein CASSFSPQGYEQYF. The chain employs TRBV5-1 and TRBJ2-7; possible D gene TRBD1, 6 bases. The CDR3 spans 14 residues. V gave up 2 bases and J gave up 4 bases, with 13 bases separating them. Germline CDR1 reads SGHRS; CDR2 reads YFSETQ.

This chain uses TRBV7-8 with TRBJ2-5, with 7 bases matching TRBD2. J lost 4 bases, V lost 0 bases, and 8 bases had no gene match. Germline V gives CDR1 SGHVS, CDR2 FQNEAQ. The CDR3 spans 16 residues. DNA of the CDR3: TGTGCCAGCAGCTTAGCGCAGGGCAGGGAGGGAGAGACCCAGTACTTC. Translating it yields CASSLAQGREGETQYF.

The genes are TRBV15 and TRBJ1-2, with TRBD1 identical over 9 bases. Trimming took 2 bases from V and 3 from J; bases not matched to a gene: 7. There are 16 residues in the CDR3. Germline CDR1 is LNHNV and CDR2 is YYDKDF (reference sequence). CDR3: CATSRTQGDRDYGYTF. The CDR3 nucleotides are TGTGCCACCAGCAGAACCCAGGGGGACAGGGACTATGGCTACACCTTC.

This chain connects TRBV28 to TRBJ2-7; 12 nucleotides agree with TRBD2. V trimming: 6 bases; J trimming: 0 bases; junction bases outside the gene matches: 9. Looked up from germline, CDR1 is MDHEN and CDR2 is SYDVKM. CDR3 length: 17 amino acids. The CDR3 DNA reads TGTGCCAGCAGATCCCAAGGACTAGCGGGGAGCTCCTACGAGCAGTACTTC. Amino acid sequence: CASRSQGLAGSSYEQYF.

V and J are TRBV4-1 and TRBJ1-2; 9 nucleotides agree with TRBD1. This CDR3 is built from 16 residues. Germline CDR1 MGHRA, CDR2 YSYEKL. Trimming took 2 bases from V and 4 from J; bases not matched to a gene: 8. CDR3 residues: CASSQLTTGGGYGYTF. In DNA, the CDR3 is TGCGCCAGCAGCCAATTGACGACAGGGGGGGGCTATGGCTACACCTTC.

The chain recombines TRBV7-2 with TRBJ1-3; tentative D call: TRBD1 (6 bases). Trimming took off 4 bases at V and 3 bases at J, with 13 bases between the two ends. The CDR3 has 15 amino acids. The germline CDR1 and CDR2 sequences are SGHTA and FQGNSA. The CDR3 is CASSWNTGLGNTIYF. The CDR3 DNA is TGTGCCAGCAGCTGGAATACAGGGCTTGGAAACACCATATATTTT.